Included here is one T cell receptor beta chain sequence, with context. The antigen remains undetermined. Measured with immunoSEQ multiplex PCR; TCRdb has only the in-frame clones, and not every one. The data contain 130,000 or so clones, around 89% of them singletons. It was focal radiation plus CTLA-4 blockade with ipilimumab that patients with chemo-refractory metastatic non-small-cell lung cancer received. The data originate from a study of radiotherapy plus CTLA-4 blockade in lung cancer. The study, taken as a whole, reports: Among reported predictors of response, early blood T cell clone dynamics with interferon-beta performed best. In blood, tumor-derived TCR clones expanded after radiotherapy plus ipilimumab.

Per the germline V gene, CDR1 is SNHLY and CDR2 is FYNNEI. The ends were cut back, 8 bases at V and 5 bases at J, with 19 bases in the middle. The length of the CDR3 is 14 residues. Sequenced here: peripheral blood, sampled from a patient treated with radiotherapy plus ipilimumab. The TCR originated in a human donor with non-small cell lung cancer that progressed on radiotherapy plus ipilimumab. This chain links TRBV2 with TRBJ2-7; D is ambiguous. CDR3 in amino acids: CASRPTTAPHEQYF. CDR3 sequence (DNA): TGTGCCAGCCGGCCGACCACCGCCCCGCACGAGCAGTACTTC.